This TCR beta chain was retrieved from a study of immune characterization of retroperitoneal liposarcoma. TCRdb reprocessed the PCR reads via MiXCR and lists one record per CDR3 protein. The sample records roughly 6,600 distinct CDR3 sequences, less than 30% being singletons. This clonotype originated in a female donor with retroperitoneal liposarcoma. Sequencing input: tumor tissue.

In nucleotides, the CDR3 is TGTGCCATCAGTGACCTCGGGACAGGGGGTTGGAACACCGGGGAGCTGTTTTTT. This sequence encodes CAISDLGTGGWNTGELFF. The rearrangement links TRBV10-3 to TRBJ2-2; the match to TRBD1 covers 11 bases. CDR3 size: 18 residues. Losses at the gene ends were 3 bases for V and 1 base for J; bases not matched to a gene: 7. Germline V lookup: CDR1 ENHRY, CDR2 SYGVKD.